The rows below give T cell receptor beta chains drawn from one sample of a study of glioma-infiltrating T cells. TCRdb itself ran the multiplex PCR reads through MiXCR, one entry per CDR3 protein. The table has about 93,000 distinct CDR3 sequences, 35% to 50% seen once. The sample consisted of glioma tissue, nonneoplastic brain tissue, or PBMCs (not recorded which). These receptors were obtained from a human donor with low-grade glioma or glioblastoma, undergoing nonglioma brain surgery, or in good health (not recorded which). The CDR3 runs from the conserved cysteine through the conserved F or W. D genes are given only for firm matches. The size of a clone is reported for some rows only, either as once, few or many, or as a class for expanded clones.

J gene: TRBJ1-1
D gene: TRBD1
V gene: TRBV20-1
clone size: many
CDR3 protein: CSADRGDTEAFF
CDR3 DNA: TGCAGTGCGGACAGGGGGGACACTGAAGCTTTCTTT

J gene: TRBJ1-5
D gene: NA
V gene: TRBV20-1
clone size: many
CDR3 protein: CSARVVNQPQHF
CDR3 DNA: TGCAGTGCGAGGGTGGTCAATCAGCCCCAGCATTTT

J gene: TRBJ2-4
D gene: TRBD2
V gene: TRBV4-1
clone size: few
CDR3 protein: CASSQNPGTSGGSPENIQYF
CDR3 DNA: TGCGCCAGCAGCCAAAACCCTGGGACTAGCGGGGGTTCCCCTGAAAACATTCAGTACTTC

J gene: TRBJ1-6
D gene: NA
V gene: TRBV19
clone size: many
CDR3 protein: CASTVTANSPLHF
CDR3 DNA: TGTGCCAGTACGGTGACAGCCAATTCACCCCTCCACTTT

J gene: TRBJ2-3
D gene: TRBD2
V gene: TRBV19
clone size: many
CDR3 protein: CASSGLAGSTDTQYF
CDR3 DNA: TGTGCCAGTAGTGGACTAGCGGGAAGCACAGATACGCAGTATTTT

J gene: TRBJ1-5
D gene: NA
V gene: TRBV20-1
clone size: many
CDR3 protein: CSARAETLINQPQHF
CDR3 DNA: TGCAGTGCTAGGGCAGAGACTTTAATCAATCAGCCCCAGCATTTT

J gene: TRBJ1-5
D gene: TRBD1
V gene: TRBV28
clone size: once
CDR3 protein: CTSSTTTDRGNTRQPQHF
CDR3 DNA: TGTACCAGCAGTACGACCACGGACAGGGGAAATACGCGTCAGCCCCAGCATTTT

J gene: TRBJ2-2
D gene: TRBD1
V gene: TRBV19
clone size: many
CDR3 protein: CASSIRTGVTGELFF
CDR3 DNA: TGTGCCAGTAGTATAAGGACAGGGGTTACCGGGGAGCTGTTTTTT

J gene: TRBJ2-5
D gene: NA
V gene: TRBV18
clone size: many
CDR3 protein: CASSPRSLSFSETQYF
CDR3 DNA: TGTGCCAGCTCACCACGGAGTCTTAGTTTTTCGGAGACCCAGTACTTC

J gene: TRBJ1-6
D gene: NA
V gene: TRBV28
clone size: NA
CDR3 protein: CASRGTAQYNSPHHF
CDR3 DNA: TGTGCCAGCAGGGGAACCGCACAATATAATTCACCCCACCACTTT

J gene: TRBJ2-7
D gene: TRBD1
V gene: TRBV9
clone size: NA
CDR3 protein: CASSPRGSYEQYF
CDR3 DNA: TGTGCCAGCAGCCCCAGGGGGTCCTACGAGCAGTACTTC

J gene: TRBJ2-7
D gene: NA
V gene: TRBV20-1
clone size: NA
CDR3 protein: CSASEPRQVGYEHYF
CDR3 DNA: TGCAGTGCTAGTGAACCCCGACAGGTAGGATACGAGCATTACTTC

J gene: TRBJ1-5
D gene: NA
V gene: TRBV2
clone size: many
CDR3 protein: CASNLAATSNQPQHF
CDR3 DNA: TGTGCCAGCAATCTGGCAGCAACGTCCAATCAGCCCCAGCATTTT

J gene: TRBJ1-5
D gene: TRBD1
V gene: TRBV2
clone size: many
CDR3 protein: CASSLTGPNQPQHF
CDR3 DNA: TGTGCCAGCAGTCTGACAGGGCCGAATCAGCCCCAGCATTTT

J gene: TRBJ2-5
D gene: TRBD1
V gene: TRBV4-1
clone size: NA
CDR3 protein: CASSGNRGSQETQCF
CDR3 DNA: TGTGCCAGCAGCGGCAACAGGGGAAGCCAAGAGACCCAGTGCTTC

J gene: TRBJ1-2
D gene: NA
V gene: TRBV10-3
clone size: many
CDR3 protein: CAISEFSSGELNYGYTF
CDR3 DNA: TGTGCCATCAGTGAGTTTTCGTCGGGGGAGTTGAACTATGGCTACACCTTC

J gene: TRBJ2-5
D gene: TRBD2
V gene: TRBV5-1
clone size: few
CDR3 protein: CASSLQPGAGQETQYF
CDR3 DNA: TGCGCCAGCAGCTTACAGCCGGGAGCGGGGCAAGAGACCCAGTACTTC

J gene: TRBJ1-3
D gene: NA
V gene: TRBV29-1
clone size: NA
CDR3 protein: CSVATGTQAGNTIYF
CDR3 DNA: TGCAGCGTTGCCACGGGGACTCAAGCTGGAAACACCATATATTTT

J gene: TRBJ2-3
D gene: NA
V gene: TRBV6-6
clone size: NA
CDR3 protein: CASSDWVGTDTQYF
CDR3 DNA: TGTGCCAGCAGTGATTGGGTGGGCACAGATACACAGTATTTT

J gene: TRBJ2-7
D gene: NA
V gene: TRBV28
clone size: NA
CDR3 protein: CASSSSGGRTLYEQYF
CDR3 DNA: TGTGCCAGCAGTTCTAGTGGGGGCCGGACCCTCTACGAGCAGTACTTC

J gene: TRBJ2-1
D gene: NA
V gene: TRBV7-3
clone size: NA
CDR3 protein: CACSPTGSQETQFF
CDR3 DNA: TGTGCCTGCAGCCCAACAGGGAGCCAAGAGACCCAGTTCTTC

J gene: TRBJ1-4
D gene: NA
V gene: TRBV5-1
clone size: many
CDR3 protein: CASSQDRNEKLFF
CDR3 DNA: TGCGCCAGCAGCCAGGACCGTAATGAAAAACTGTTTTTT

J gene: TRBJ2-1
D gene: NA
V gene: TRBV7-5
clone size: NA
CDR3 protein: CISVSEAYPSGNYNEQFF
CDR3 DNA: NA

J gene: TRBJ2-7
D gene: NA
V gene: TRBV9
clone size: NA
CDR3 protein: CASSVSAASSYEQYF
CDR3 DNA: TGTGCCAGCAGCGTATCTGCAGCCAGCTCCTACGAGCAGTACTTC

J gene: TRBJ2-7
D gene: NA
V gene: TRBV20-1
clone size: NA
CDR3 protein: CSASLGVWTYEQYF
CDR3 DNA: TGCAGTGCTAGTTTGGGTGTATGGACCTACGAGCAGTACTTC

J gene: TRBJ2-2
D gene: TRBD1
V gene: TRBV6-5
clone size: NA
CDR3 protein: CASSSGTGNTWELVF
CDR3 DNA: TGTGCCAGCAGTTCCGGGACAGGGAACACCTGGGAGCTGGTTTTT

J gene: TRBJ1-6
D gene: NA
V gene: TRBV7-9
clone size: NA
CDR3 protein: CASTASGSNPPLHF
CDR3 DNA: TGTGCCAGCACCGCGTCGGGCTCAAATCCACCCCTCCACTTC

J gene: TRBJ2-1
D gene: NA
V gene: TRBV5-4
clone size: many
CDR3 protein: CASSLVDRPYNEQFF
CDR3 DNA: TGTGCCAGCAGCTTGGTAGACAGGCCCTACAATGAGCAGTTCTTC

J gene: TRBJ2-7
D gene: TRBD1
V gene: TRBV5-4
clone size: few
CDR3 protein: CARSPPGTGSNEQYF
CDR3 DNA: TGTGCCAGAAGCCCCCCCGGGACAGGGTCCAACGAGCAGTACTTC

J gene: TRBJ1-2
D gene: NA
V gene: TRBV2
clone size: many
CDR3 protein: CASSVGRNTNYGYTF
CDR3 DNA: TGTGCCAGCAGTGTAGGTCGAAACACTAACTATGGCTACACCTTC

J gene: TRBJ1-4
D gene: NA
V gene: TRBV6-2/TRBV6-3
clone size: NA
CDR3 protein: CASIINAGRNEKLFF
CDR3 DNA: TGTGCCAGCATTATAAACGCCGGGCGCAATGAGAAACTGTTTTTT

J gene: TRBJ2-5
D gene: TRBD2
V gene: TRBV7-2
clone size: NA
CDR3 protein: CASSQAETSGRYHETQYF
CDR3 DNA: TGCGCCAGCAGCCAAGCCGAGACTAGCGGGAGATACCATGAGACCCAGTACTTC